This T cell receptor (beta chain) stems from a study of blood T cell repertoires in COVID-19. The CDR3 has 11 amino acids. Trimming took 8 bases from V and 0 from J, leaving 4 bases between them. Germline V lookup: CDR1 ENHRY, CDR2 SYGVKD. The method was immunoSEQ multiplex PCR; TCRdb's version includes in-frame clones alone and lacks a portion of them. The profile covers 250,000 to 300,000 clones, with roughly 90% appearing a single time and roughly 4.8% taken by the ten largest. The rearrangement links TRBV10-3 to TRBJ1-2; D is unclear. The sequence derives from a middle-aged man with acute or convalescent COVID-19. The sample comprised peripheral blood. In nucleotides, the CDR3 is TGTGCCATCCCTGCTAACTATGGCTACACCTTC. Amino acids: CAIPANYGYTF.